This passage covers 5 T cell receptor beta chains from one sample sequenced in a study of T cell responses to AZD1222 COVID-19 vaccine. Libraries were prepared by immunoSEQ multiplex PCR; TCRdb keeps only in-frame clonotypes and omits some of them. The data show fewer than 150,000 clones, more than 70% seen once. The material was peripheral blood, obtained 28 days after the second AZD1222 dose. The origin of the receptors is an adult who received the AZD1222 COVID-19 vaccine.

In regard to this clone: One end of the junction varies from germline; a read error may be responsible. The chain employs TRBV10-3 and TRBJ1-5, with D possibly TRBD1 on 6 matching bases. Germline CDR1 is ENHRY and CDR2 is SYGVKD. This CDR3 is built from 15 residues. The CDR3 here is CATSYRDVSNQPQHF. The CDR3 DNA is TGTGCCACCAGTTACAGGGATGTGAGCAATCAGCCCCAGCATTTT.

V is TRBV7-3 and J is TRBJ2-1; D may match TRBD1 or TRBD2 (5 bases each). The ends were cut back, 5 bases at V and 6 bases at J, with 20 bases in the middle. Germline values: CDR1 SGHTA, CDR2 FQGTGA. This CDR3 contains 16 residues. CDR3 sequence (DNA): TGTGCCAGCAGCCTAGGGGAGCAGCCTAAAATCAATGAGCAGTTCTTC. Its protein is CASSLGEQPKINEQFF.

V and J are TRBV29-1 and TRBJ1-2; D is unresolved. The CDR3 is made up of 12 amino acids. Per germline, CDR1 SQVTM and CDR2 ANQGSEA. V lost 4 bases and J 1 base, leaving 7 bases between the germline ends. The CDR3 DNA follows: TGCAGCGTTGGGTCCGATAACTATGGCTACACCTTC. Residues: CSVGSDNYGYTF. Full variable domain (rest looked up from reference TRBV29-1 and TRBJ1-2): SAVISQKPSRDICQRGTSLTIQCQVDSQVTMMFWYRQQPGQSLTLIATANQGSEATYESGFVIDKFPISRPNLTFSTLTVSNMSPEDSSIYLCSVGSDNYGYTFGSGTRLTVV.

CDR3 sequence reads: CASSPGQGFPEAFF. CDR3 bases: TGTGCCAGCAGCCCGGGACAGGGGTTCCCTGAAGCTTTCTTT. The rearrangement joins TRBV2 to TRBJ1-1, with TRBD1 matching over 10 bases. There are 14 residues in the CDR3. The V gene's germline CDR1 is SNHLY and CDR2 FYNNEI. V trimming: 6 bases; J trimming: 6 bases; junction bases outside the gene matches: 7.

A few counts support this clone. This chain connects TRBV7-9 to TRBJ1-2; the D is unclear. Germline CDR1 and CDR2: SEHNR and FQNEAQ (reference sequence). CDR3 length: 13 residues. Trimming shortened V by 1 base and J by 7 bases, and 10 bases separated the two germline ends. The chain's CDR3 is CASSLDRETGYTF. As DNA, the CDR3 is TGTGCCAGCAGCTTAGATCGGGAGACTGGCTACACCTTC.